The rows below give T cell receptor beta chains drawn from one sample of a study of neurological immune-mediated disorders. TCRdb reprocessed the 5' RACE reads via MiXCR and lists one record per CDR3 protein. This table holds around 60,000 distinct CDR3 sequences, around 3.4% found once. The specimen sequenced was PBMCs. The source of these receptors is a woman aged 55-75 years with multiple sclerosis. The CDR3 runs from the conserved cysteine through the conserved F or W. The D gene is left open where the match is weak. Expanded clones are given a class, and other clones once, few, many or no size at all.

d_gene,v_gene,abundance,j_gene,CDR3nt,CDR3aa
.,TRBV7-8,many,TRBJ1-2,TGTGCCAGCAGCCGAGGGGACACCTACTATGGCTACACCTTC,CASSRGDTYYGYTF
TRBD2,TRBV24-1,many,TRBJ2-2,TGTGCCACCAGTCCGACTAGCGGGATTGGTTTGCGGAGAGGTTACACCGGGGAGCTGTTTTTT,CATSPTSGIGLRRGYTGELFF
.,TRBV18,.,TRBJ1-1,TGTGCCAGCTCACCCGGGCCAGGGACTGAAGCTTTCTTT,CASSPGPGTEAFF
.,TRBV11-2,many,TRBJ1-1,TGTGCCAGCAGCTTTCTTCGGGGGAACACTGAAGCTTTCTTT,CASSFLRGNTEAFF
.,TRBV12-3/TRBV12-4,few,TRBJ1-1,TGTGCCAGCAGCGTAATCGCCACTGAAGCTTTCTTT,CASSVIATEAFF
TRBD1,TRBV5-1,many,TRBJ2-2,TGCGCCAGCAGCCAGCGACAGGGTTCGGACACCGGGGAGCTGTTTTTT,CASSQRQGSDTGELFF
.,TRBV27,many,TRBJ2-2,TGTGCCAGCAGTTCAAACCAAAAAAGGGAAGTCGGGGAGCTGTTTTTT,CASSSNQKREVGELFF
.,TRBV4-1,many,TRBJ2-7,TGCGCCAGCAGCCTATCCGGGACTGCCCCCTACGAGCAGTACTTC,CASSLSGTAPYEQYF
TRBD2,TRBV10-3,many,TRBJ2-7,TGTGCCATCAGTGAAGGGACTAGCGCCTACGAGCAGTACTTC,CAISEGTSAYEQYF
.,TRBV4-3,many,TRBJ2-5,TGCGCCAGCAGCCAAGCTGGGCTAGAGGGAGAGACCCAGTACTTC,CASSQAGLEGETQYF
.,TRBV4-1,many,TRBJ1-1,TGCGCCAGCAGCCAAGACGGGCCAGGACCCTACAACACTGAAGCTTTCTTT,CASSQDGPGPYNTEAFF
TRBD2,TRBV28,many,TRBJ2-3,TGTGCCAGCAGTTTGGGAAGGACTAGCGGGGGGAGGGATACGCAGTATTTT,CASSLGRTSGGRDTQYF
.,TRBV20-1,medium-sized,TRBJ2-1,TGCAGTGCTAGTACTCCGGCAGGACTTTACAATGAGCAGTTCTTC,CSASTPAGLYNEQFF
.,TRBV15,many,TRBJ2-5,TGTGCCACCGGGACACCCCAAGAGACCCAGTACTTC,CATGTPQETQYF
TRBD1,TRBV7-2,many,TRBJ1-6,TGTGCCAGCAGCTTAGCATACGACAGGGTTGCCTCACCCCTCCACTTT,CASSLAYDRVASPLHF
TRBD2,TRBV20-1,many,TRBJ2-7,TGCAGTGCTAGAGGACTAGCGGAGGCCTACGAGCAGTACTTC,CSARGLAEAYEQYF
.,TRBV10-3,many,TRBJ2-7,TGTGCCATCAGTGAGGCTGGGAAACTCTACGAGCAGTACTTC,CAISEAGKLYEQYF
.,TRBV28,many,TRBJ2-7,TGTGCCAGCAGACCTTCATCCCCGTACGAGCAGTACTTC,CASRPSSPYEQYF
TRBD2,TRBV5-1,many,TRBJ2-1,TGCGCCAGCAGCAACCCCCTAGCGGGAGAGTTCGAACAGTTCTTC,CASSNPLAGEFEQFF
TRBD1,TRBV6-6,many,TRBJ2-1,TGTGCCAGCAGTTACTCGATTACCCCCGGGACAGGGGGGAATGAGCAGTTCTTC,CASSYSITPGTGGNEQFF
.,TRBV15,many,TRBJ2-3,TGTGCCACCAGCAGAGCCTCGAGGGGTACGCAGTATTTT,CATSRASRGTQYF
.,TRBV5-1,many,TRBJ1-4,TGCGCCAGCAGCTCTAGGGGTGCTAATGAAAAACTGTTTTTT,CASSSRGANEKLFF
.,TRBV28,many,TRBJ1-5,TGTGCCAGCAGTTTACAGTGGCAGCCCCAGCATTTT,CASSLQWQPQHF